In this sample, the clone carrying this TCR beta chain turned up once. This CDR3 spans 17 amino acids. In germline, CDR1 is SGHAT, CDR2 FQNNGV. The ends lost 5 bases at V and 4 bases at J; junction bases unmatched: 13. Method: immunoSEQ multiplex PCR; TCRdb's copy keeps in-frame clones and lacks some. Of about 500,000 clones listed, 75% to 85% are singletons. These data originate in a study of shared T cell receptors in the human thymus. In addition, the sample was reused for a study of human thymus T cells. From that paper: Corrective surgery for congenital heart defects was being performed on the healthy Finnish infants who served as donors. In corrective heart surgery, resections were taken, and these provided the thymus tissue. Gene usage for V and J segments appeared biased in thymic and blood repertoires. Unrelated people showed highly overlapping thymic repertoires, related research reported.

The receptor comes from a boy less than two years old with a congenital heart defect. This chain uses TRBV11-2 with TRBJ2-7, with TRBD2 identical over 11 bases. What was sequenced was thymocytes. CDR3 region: CASSPTPTSGTLYEQYF. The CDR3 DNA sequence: TGTGCCAGCAGCCCTACACCGACTAGCGGGACATTATACGAGCAGTACTTC.